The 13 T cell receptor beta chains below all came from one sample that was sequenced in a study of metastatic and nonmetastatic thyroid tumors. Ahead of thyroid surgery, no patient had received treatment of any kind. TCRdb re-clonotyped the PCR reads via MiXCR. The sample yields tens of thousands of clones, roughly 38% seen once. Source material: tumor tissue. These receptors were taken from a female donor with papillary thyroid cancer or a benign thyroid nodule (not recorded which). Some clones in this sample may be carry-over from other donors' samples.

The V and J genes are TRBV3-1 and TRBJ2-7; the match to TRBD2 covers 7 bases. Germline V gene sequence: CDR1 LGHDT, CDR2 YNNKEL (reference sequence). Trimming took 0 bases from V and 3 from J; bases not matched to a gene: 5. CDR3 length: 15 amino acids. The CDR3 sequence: CASSQDRLAYYEQYF. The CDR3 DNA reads TGTGCCAGCAGCCAAGATCGACTAGCTTACTACGAGCAGTACTTC.

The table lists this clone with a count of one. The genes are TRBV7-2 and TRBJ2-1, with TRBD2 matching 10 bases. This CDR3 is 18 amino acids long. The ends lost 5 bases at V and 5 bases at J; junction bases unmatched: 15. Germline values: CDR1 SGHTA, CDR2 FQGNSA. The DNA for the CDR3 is TGTGCCAGCAGCCTTAGGCTGGGGCTAGCGGGAGTAAACAATGAGCAGTTCTTC. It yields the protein CASSLRLGLAGVNNEQFF.

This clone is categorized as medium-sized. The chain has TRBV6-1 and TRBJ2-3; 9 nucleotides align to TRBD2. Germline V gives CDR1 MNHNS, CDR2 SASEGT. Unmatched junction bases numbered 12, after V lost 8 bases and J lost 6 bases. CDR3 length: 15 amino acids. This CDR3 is CASCITGGGADTQYF. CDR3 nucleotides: TGTGCCAGCTGTATCACGGGCGGGGGGGCCGATACGCAGTATTTT.

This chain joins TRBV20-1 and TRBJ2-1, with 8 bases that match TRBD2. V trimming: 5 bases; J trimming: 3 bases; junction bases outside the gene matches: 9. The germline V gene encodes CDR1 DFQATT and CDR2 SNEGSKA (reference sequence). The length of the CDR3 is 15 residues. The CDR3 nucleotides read TGCAGTGCTGTATGGCTAGCGGGTATCTACAATGAGCAGTTCTTC. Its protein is CSAVWLAGIYNEQFF.

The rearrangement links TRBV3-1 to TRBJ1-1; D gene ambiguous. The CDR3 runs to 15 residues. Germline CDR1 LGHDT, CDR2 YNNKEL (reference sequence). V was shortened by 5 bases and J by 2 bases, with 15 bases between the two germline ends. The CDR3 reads CASSLSGGSNTEAFF. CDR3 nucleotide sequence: TGTGCCAGCAGCTTGTCTGGAGGGAGTAACACTGAAGCTTTCTTT.

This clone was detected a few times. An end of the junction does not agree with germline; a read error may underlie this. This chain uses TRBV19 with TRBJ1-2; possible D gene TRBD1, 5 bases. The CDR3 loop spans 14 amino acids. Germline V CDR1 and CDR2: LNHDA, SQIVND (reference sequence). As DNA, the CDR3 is TGTGCCAGTAGTATCATGGGGGGAGACTATCGCTACACCTTC. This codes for CASSIMGGDYRYTF.

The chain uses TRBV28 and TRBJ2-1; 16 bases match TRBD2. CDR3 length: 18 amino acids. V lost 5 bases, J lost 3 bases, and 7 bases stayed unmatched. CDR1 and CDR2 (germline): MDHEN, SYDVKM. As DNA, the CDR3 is TGTGCCAGCAGTAAGTTCGGGACTAGCGGGAGGGTCTACAATGAGCAGTTCTTC. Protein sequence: CASSKFGTSGRVYNEQFF.

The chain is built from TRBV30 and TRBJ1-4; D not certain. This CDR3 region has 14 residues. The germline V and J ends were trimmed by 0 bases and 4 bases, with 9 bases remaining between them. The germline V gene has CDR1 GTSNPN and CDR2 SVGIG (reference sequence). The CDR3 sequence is CAWSVRNLNEKLFF. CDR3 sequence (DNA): TGTGCCTGGAGTGTCAGAAACCTTAATGAAAAACTGTTTTTT.

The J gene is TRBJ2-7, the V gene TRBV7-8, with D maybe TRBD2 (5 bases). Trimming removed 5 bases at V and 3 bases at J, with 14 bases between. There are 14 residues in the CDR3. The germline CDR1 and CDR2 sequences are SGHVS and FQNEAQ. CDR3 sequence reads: CASSLGRGIYEQYF. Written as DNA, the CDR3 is TGTGCCAGCAGCCTCGGTCGGGGAATCTACGAGCAGTACTTC.

The CDR3 nucleotides are TGTGCCATCGTGGGAGGAGGATCCTACAATGAGCAGTTCTTC. Encoded protein: CAIVGGGSYNEQFF. This chain links TRBV10-3 with TRBJ2-1, with D possibly TRBD2 on 6 matching bases. Germline lookup yields CDR1 ENHRY and CDR2 SYGVKD. The length of the CDR3 is 14 residues. Trimming took off 8 bases at V and 1 base at J, with 12 bases between the two ends.

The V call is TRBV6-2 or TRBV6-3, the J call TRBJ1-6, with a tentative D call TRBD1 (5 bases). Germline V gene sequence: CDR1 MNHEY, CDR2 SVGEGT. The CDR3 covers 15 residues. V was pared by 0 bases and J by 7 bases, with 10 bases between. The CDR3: CASSYSVQGNSPLHF. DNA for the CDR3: TGTGCCAGCAGTTACTCGGTTCAGGGAAATTCACCCCTCCACTTT.

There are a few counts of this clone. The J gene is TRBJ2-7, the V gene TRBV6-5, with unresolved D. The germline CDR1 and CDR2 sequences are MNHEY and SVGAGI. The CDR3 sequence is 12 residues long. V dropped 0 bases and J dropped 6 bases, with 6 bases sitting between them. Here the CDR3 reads CASSYSGSEQYF. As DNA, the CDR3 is TGTGCCAGCAGTTACTCGGGAAGCGAGCAGTACTTC.

This CDR3 reads CAISGNSGVNTGELFF. The DNA for the CDR3 is TGTGCCATCAGTGGGAATAGCGGAGTGAACACCGGGGAGCTGTTTTTT. This rearrangement joins TRBV10-3 to TRBJ2-2; D may be TRBD2 (6 bases). V lost 4 bases to trimming and J lost 1 base, with 13 bases between them. The CDR3 spans 16 residues. Germline CDR1 ENHRY, CDR2 SYGVKD.